These 13 T cell receptor beta chains came from one sample sequenced in a study of Tregs in tolerant kidney transplant recipients. Generated by immunoSEQ multiplex PCR, the TCRdb table keeps only in-frame clones and is missing some. The sample holds 85,000 to 95,000 clones; 90% to 95% are singletons and the top ten take roughly 5%. Sequenced sample: CD8+ T cells from blood. Every receptor here comes from a human donor in good health.

The chain recombines TRBV7-9 with TRBJ2-1; the D is unclear. This CDR3 region has 10 residues. Trimming pared 8 bases from V and 8 bases from J, leaving 7 bases between. Looked up from germline, CDR1 is SEHNR and CDR2 is FQNEAQ (reference sequence). This CDR3 reads CASGDDEQFF. The CDR3 DNA reads as TGTGCCAGCGGAGACGATGAGCAGTTCTTC.

The chain employs TRBV6-5 and TRBJ1-3; the D gene is possibly TRBD1 (5 bases). This CDR3 contains 15 residues. The V end was cut by 6 bases, the J end by 0 bases, with 12 bases between. Germline V lookup: CDR1 MNHEY, CDR2 SVGAGI. CDR3 sequence (DNA): TGTGCCAGCAGGCCCACGGGGGACTCTGGAAACACCATATATTTT. It yields the protein CASRPTGDSGNTIYF.

The genes are TRBV4-1 and TRBJ2-7; 7 bases are shared with TRBD2. Unmatched junction bases numbered 3, after V lost 1 base and J lost 9 bases. The CDR3 runs 12 residues. CDR1 is MGHRA and CDR2 is YSYEKL in the germline V gene. CDR3 bases: TGCGCCAGCAGCCAAGGTCGGGGGGTGCAGTACTTC. Amino acids: CASSQGRGVQYF.

The J gene is TRBJ1-5, the V gene TRBV2, with TRBD1 as a possible D gene (5 bases). The CDR3 is made up of 14 amino acids. The germline V gene has CDR1 SNHLY and CDR2 FYNNEI. V was trimmed by 4 bases and J by 2 bases, leaving 9 bases between them. The CDR3 DNA follows: TGTGCCAGCAGTGCTGTGGGGGGCAATCAGCCCCAGCATTTT. It yields the protein CASSAVGGNQPQHF.

The chain couples TRBV11-3 to TRBJ1-6, with a weak D call TRBD1 (6 bases). The CDR3 loop spans 15 amino acids. The germline V and J ends were trimmed by 8 bases and 8 bases, with 19 bases remaining between them. Germline V gene lookup returns CDR1 SGHNT and CDR2 YENEEA. The CDR3 loop is CASPGGARGYSPLHF. The CDR3, as DNA: TGTGCCAGCCCCGGGGGTGCCAGGGGCTATTCACCCCTCCACTTT.

The rearrangement links TRBV6-1 to TRBJ2-7; 12 nucleotides align to TRBD2. Germline CDR1 is MNHNS and CDR2 is SASEGT. This CDR3 is 13 amino acids long. With V trimmed by 8 bases and J by 3 bases, 2 bases remained unmatched. The CDR3 DNA follows: TGTGCCAGCCTAGCGGGGGGGAACTACGAGCAGTACTTC. It is translated as CASLAGGNYEQYF.

The chain has TRBV5-6 and TRBJ2-5; no firm D call. The CDR3 extends over 14 amino acids. Trimming pared 0 bases from V and 7 bases from J, leaving 13 bases between. Germline V gene sequence: CDR1 SGHDT, CDR2 YYEEEE. CDR3 in DNA: TGTGCCAGCAGCTTGGTAGGAGACCAGACGACCCAGTACTTC. It yields the protein CASSLVGDQTTQYF. The full variable domain, with the rest looked up from reference TRBV5-6 and TRBJ2-5, is DAGVTQSPTHLIKTRGQQVTLRCSPKSGHDTVSWYQQALGQGPQFIFQYYEEEERQRGNFPDRFSGHQFPNYSSELNVNALLLGDSALYLCASSLVGDQTTQYFGPGTRLLVL.

V and J are TRBV5-6 and TRBJ2-3; 10 bases are shared with TRBD2. After removal of 3 bases from V and 4 bases from J, the junction contained 11 bases not matched to a gene. The CDR3 covers 17 residues. Germline-derived CDR1 and CDR2 are SGHDT and YYEEEE. For the CDR3, the DNA is TGTGCCAGCAGCTCCCCATCAAGCGGGGGGGGAGCAGATACGCAGTATTTT. Protein: CASSSPSSGGGADTQYF.

The chain links TRBV5-6 to TRBJ2-5; TRBD1 is a possible D gene (5 bases). CDR1 and CDR2 from the germline V gene are SGHDT and YYEEEE. Deletions cut 0 bases from V and 1 base from J, with 10 bases between. This CDR3 has 15 amino acids. This CDR3 reads CASSLGQRFQETQYF. As DNA, the CDR3 is TGTGCCAGCAGCTTGGGACAGAGGTTCCAAGAGACCCAGTACTTC.

V and J are TRBV6-5 and TRBJ1-2, with D unclear. Trimming removed 6 bases at V and 3 bases at J, with 17 bases between. The CDR3 spans 15 residues. From germline, CDR1 is MNHEY and CDR2 SVGAGI. The CDR3 nucleotides are TGTGCCAGCAGGTTGTCCGGAGAAGACGACTATGGCTACACCTTC. Its translation is CASRLSGEDDYGYTF.

This chain links TRBV30 with TRBJ2-7, with TRBD2 matching 7 bases. The V and J ends lost 4 bases and 2 bases, in that order; junction bases with no gene match: 11. The CDR3 has 15 residues. Germline CDR1 and CDR2: GTSNPN and SVGIG (reference sequence). DNA of the CDR3: TGTGCCTGGACCTCTTGGCGGGAGTCGACCTACGAGCAGTACTTC. Translating it yields CAWTSWRESTYEQYF.

The chain combines TRBV4-1 with TRBJ2-1, with D perhaps matching TRBD2 (6 bases). Trimming removed 4 bases at V and 0 bases at J, with 13 bases between. This CDR3 contains 16 residues. CDR1 is MGHRA and CDR2 is YSYEKL in the germline V gene. CDR3 in amino acids: CASSLRGSGSYNEQFF. CDR3 bases: TGCGCCAGCAGCCTGCGGGGTTCGGGCTCCTACAATGAGCAGTTCTTC.

The rearrangement links TRBV19 to TRBJ2-3; 8 bases line up with TRBD1. Unmatched junction bases numbered 3, after V lost 3 bases and J lost 4 bases. Germline values: CDR1 LNHDA, CDR2 SQIVND (reference sequence). The CDR3 length is 14 residues. The CDR3 here is CASSMTGVADTQYF. DNA for the CDR3: TGTGCCAGTAGTATGACAGGGGTGGCAGATACGCAGTATTTT.